The 12 T cell receptor beta chains reported below all come from one sample, sequenced in a study of prognosis after radiotherapy for stage I lung cancer. Amplification of the TCR beta CDR3 (from genomic DNA) was done by two-round multiplex PCR. With primers specific to each TRBV and TRBJ gene, the first-round PCR was performed. TCRdb redid the calling of the multiplex PCR reads with MiXCR, one entry per CDR3 protein. The sample includes over 30,000 distinct CDR3 sequences, about 24% of them seen just once. The specimen was PBMCs, collected before or after stereotactic body radiation therapy (not recorded which). These receptors all stem from a donor aged 50 or older with non-small cell lung cancer.

About this clonotype: Only one base separates this from a far larger clonotype, so it likely reflects a read error. The chain uses TRBV6-2 or TRBV6-3 and TRBJ1-5; 7 bases are shared with TRBD1. The CDR3 consists of 15 residues. Germline loops: CDR1 MNHEY, CDR2 SVGEGT. The CDR3 nucleotides read TGTGCCAGCAGTGAAAAGGACAGGAGCGCTCAGCCCCGGCATTTT. Amino acid sequence: CASSEKDRSAQPRHF.

This clonotype has a count of ten or more. V and J are TRBV5-1 and TRBJ2-7, with TRBD1 matching over 7 bases. In germline, CDR1 is SGHRS, CDR2 YFSETQ. The CDR3 runs to 14 residues. The ends lost 5 bases at V and 2 bases at J; junction bases unmatched: 7. The CDR3 reads CASRRDSLTYEQYF. In nucleotides, the CDR3 is TGCGCCAGCAGACGGGACAGCCTAACCTACGAGCAGTACTTC. Full variable domain (remainder filled in from reference TRBV5-1 and TRBJ2-7): KAGVTQTPRYLIKTRGQQVTLSCSPISGHRSVSWYQQTPGQGLQFLFEYFSETQRNKGNFPGRFSGRQFSNSRSEMNVSTLELGDSALYLCASRRDSLTYEQYFGPGTRLTVT.

This clonotype showed up many times. V usage is TRBV5-1 and J usage is TRBJ1-2; unclear D gene. In germline, CDR1 is SGHRS, CDR2 YFSETQ. There are 14 residues in the CDR3. V lost 0 bases, J lost 6 bases, and 12 bases lay in between. The CDR3 nucleotides read TGCGCCAGCAGCTTGGAAGGGCTTGGTGATGGCTACACCTTC. Translating it yields CASSLEGLGDGYTF.

The chain combines TRBV24-1 with TRBJ2-1; D ambiguous. The CDR3 consists of 16 residues. Trimming left V 0 bases short and J 0 bases short, with 8 bases between. The germline CDR1 and CDR2 sequences are KGHDR and SFDVKD. The CDR3 loop reads CATSDLLRISYNEQFF. CDR3 in DNA: TGTGCCACCAGTGATTTGCTTCGTATCTCCTACAATGAGCAGTTCTTC.

This clonotype was recorded at least ten times. The chain couples TRBV6-5 to TRBJ2-6, with D unclear. The ends were cut back, 0 bases at V and 2 bases at J, with 14 bases in the middle. This CDR3 comprises 18 residues. Germline CDR1 is MNHEY and CDR2 is SVGAGI. The DNA of the CDR3 is TGTGCCAGCAGTTACTCGCCGGCAGGATCTACTGGGGCCAACGTCCTGACTTTC. Its translation is CASSYSPAGSTGANVLTF.

This clonotype was picked up many times. V gene TRBV2 combines with J gene TRBJ1-2; TRBD1 aligns across 8 bases. CDR3 length equals 13 residues. Germline assignment: CDR1 SNHLY and CDR2 FYNNEI. J gave up 3 bases and V 6 bases, and 3 bases lay outside the gene matches. The CDR3 nucleotides are TGTGCCAGCAGGGGGACAGGCCACTATGGCTACACCTTC. Translation: CASRGTGHYGYTF.

Regarding this clonotype: This is likely an artifact of a read error, given a far larger clone one base away. The V call is TRBV6-5, the J call TRBJ2-7, with no clear D. CDR1 MNHEY and CDR2 SVGAGI come from the germline V gene. V gave up 2 bases and J gave up 5 bases, with 10 bases separating them. The CDR3 length is 13 residues. The CDR3: CASSYIALNEQYF. CDR3 nucleotide sequence: TGTGCCAGCAGTTACATCGCTCTAAACGAGCAGTACTTC.

This clonotype was recorded at least ten times. The rearrangement links TRBV9 to TRBJ1-2, with TRBD1 matching 9 bases. The CDR3 is 19 residues long. Germline-derived CDR1 and CDR2 are SGDLS and YYNGEE. V lost 3 bases and J lost 0; bases outside the gene matches: 15. This CDR3 is CASSAVGGIRDRANYGYTF. CDR3 DNA sequence: TGTGCCAGCAGCGCCGTAGGTGGGATCCGGGACAGGGCTAACTATGGCTACACCTTC.

This clonotype has only a few counts. A read error may explain this, as a much larger clone is one base away. This chain links TRBV14 with TRBJ2-1, with 13 bases aligning to TRBD2. Germline V gene data show CDR1 as SGHDN and CDR2 as FVKESK. CDR3 length: 16 residues. In DNA, the CDR3 is TGTGCCAGCAGCCACCGGACTAGCGGGAGTCGTGATGAGCAGCTCTTC. Translating it yields CASSHRTSGSRDEQLF.

This clonotype has a count of ten or more. The chain couples TRBV15 to TRBJ1-4, with 7 bases lining up with TRBD1. Germline trimming cut 0 bases from V and 4 bases from J; bases unmatched to any gene: 5. CDR1 is LNHNV, CDR2 YYDKDF, per germline (reference sequence). The CDR3 contains 16 residues. CDR3 sequence: CATSRDRGGVNEKLFF. The CDR3 DNA follows: TGTGCCACCAGCAGAGATCGAGGGGGCGTTAATGAAAAACTGTTTTTT. Drawing the rest from reference TRBV15 and TRBJ1-4, the complete variable domain is DAMVIQNPRYQVTQFGKPVTLSCSQTLNHNVMYWYQQKSSQAPKLLFHYYDKDFNNEADTPDNFQSRRPNTSFCFLDIRSPGLGDTAMYLCATSRDRGGVNEKLFFGSGTQLSVL.

About this clonotype: This probably arose from a read error, given a far larger clone one base away. The chain has TRBV6-2 or TRBV6-3 and TRBJ2-7, with 8 bases fitting TRBD2. CDR1 and CDR2 from the germline V gene are MNHEY and SVGEGT. Trimming at V came to 10 bases and at J to 12 bases, leaving 17 bases not matched to a gene. This CDR3 has 13 amino acids. CDR3 loop: CATSRGNGRVWYF. The CDR3 DNA is TGTGCCACCTCAAGGGGTAACGGGAGGGTTTGGTACTTC.

Turning to this clonotype: A much larger clone sits a single nucleotide away, making a read error possible. The gene calls are TRBV19 and TRBJ1-4; 7 nucleotides agree with TRBD1. Per the germline V gene, CDR1 is LNHDA and CDR2 is SQIVND (reference sequence). This CDR3 has 14 amino acids. CDR3 nucleotides: TGTGCCAGTAGTGCTTGGGGACAGCATGAAAGACTGTTTTTT. Protein: CASSAWGQHERLFF. The whole variable domain, filled in from reference TRBV19 and TRBJ1-4, reads DGGITQSPKYLFRKEGQNVTLSCEQNLNHDAMYWYRQDPGQGLRLIYYSQIVNDFQKGDIAEGYSVSREKKESFPLTVTSAQKNPTAFYLCASSAWGQHERLFFGSGTQLSVL.